This TCR beta chain was identified during a study of Graves' ophthalmopathy and Graves' hyperthyroidism. A single count supports this clonotype. Its antigen is as yet unknown. Transcripts of RNA were the source for amplifying TCR beta CDR3 regions. Following a first-round RT-PCR that used HTBI primers, a second-round multiplex PCR was carried out. TCRdb re-analysed the multiplex PCR reads in MiXCR, keeping a single row per CDR3 protein. The table lists about 390,000 distinct CDR3 sequences, about 15% of them singletons. Study conclusions and caveats: In blood, most expanded thyroid clonotypes above 0.001 frequency were also detected.

Germline V CDR1 and CDR2: LNHNV, YYDKDF (reference sequence). The CDR3 length is 16 residues. Trimming cost V 0 bases and J 5 bases; bases outside gene matches: 5. Ineligible for inclusion were patients with other autoimmune diseases, uncontrolled infections, pregnancy or lactation. Each diagnosis was determined on the basis of clinical symptoms, serum thyroxine, TRAb, thyroid ultrasound and orbital computed tomography. Out of 9 to 10 ml of fresh peripheral blood, PBMCs were obtained. The sequenced sample was peripheral blood. The chain has TRBV15 and TRBJ2-7, with 12 bases fitting TRBD1. The sequence came from an adult woman with stable Graves' hyperthyroidism. CDR3 sequence: CATSRESGQGANEQYF. The CDR3, as DNA: TGTGCCACCAGCAGAGAGTCGGGACAGGGGGCAAACGAGCAGTACTTC.